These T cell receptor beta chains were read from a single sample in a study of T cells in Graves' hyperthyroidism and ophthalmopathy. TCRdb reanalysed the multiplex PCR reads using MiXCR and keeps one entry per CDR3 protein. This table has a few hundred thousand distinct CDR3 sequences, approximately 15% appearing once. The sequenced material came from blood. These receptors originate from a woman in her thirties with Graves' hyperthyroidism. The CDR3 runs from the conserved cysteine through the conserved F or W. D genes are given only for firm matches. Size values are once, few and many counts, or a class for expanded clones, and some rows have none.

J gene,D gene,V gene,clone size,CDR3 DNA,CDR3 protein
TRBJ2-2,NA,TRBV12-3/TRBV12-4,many,TGTGCCAGCAGGGGATCGAACACCGGGGAGCTGTTTTTT,CASRGSNTGELFF
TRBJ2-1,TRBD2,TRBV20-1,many,TGCAGTGCTAGAGCACCACTAGCGGAAGAGCAGTTCTTC,CSARAPLAEEQFF
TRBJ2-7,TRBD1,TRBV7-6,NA,TGTGCCGGAACTCCTGGGACAGAGTACGAGCAGTACTTC,CAGTPGTEYEQYF
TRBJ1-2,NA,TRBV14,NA,TGTGCCAGCAGCCAAGGAGGGGCCTATGGCTACACCTTC,CASSQGGAYGYTF
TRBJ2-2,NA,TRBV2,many,TGTGCCAGCAGTGAACAGGGGCCGCGAATCACCGGGGAGCTGTTTTTT,CASSEQGPRITGELFF
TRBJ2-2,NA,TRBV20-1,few,TGCAGTGCTAAAAACAGGGGAGGGACCGGGGAGCTGTTTTTT,CSAKNRGGTGELFF
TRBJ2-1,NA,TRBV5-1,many,TGCGCCAGCAGCACCTGGACCCACAATGAGCAGTTCTTC,CASSTWTHNEQFF
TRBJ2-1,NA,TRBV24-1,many,TGTGCCACCCACTCCCCTCCGGGGAATGAGCAGTTCTTC,CATHSPPGNEQFF
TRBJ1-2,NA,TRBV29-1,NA,TGCAGCGTTAAATTTCACAGGGACTTAAACTATGGCTACACCTTC,CSVKFHRDLNYGYTF
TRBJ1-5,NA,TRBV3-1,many,TGTGCCAGCAGCCCTAAAGGGAGCAATCAGCCCCAGCATTTT,CASSPKGSNQPQHF
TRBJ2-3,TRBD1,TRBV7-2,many,TGTGCCAGCAGCTTAGAACTGACAGGGCTGGATACGCAGTATTTT,CASSLELTGLDTQYF
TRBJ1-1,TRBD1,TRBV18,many,TGTGCCAGCCTACACGGACAGGGGAATACTGAAGCTTTCTTT,CASLHGQGNTEAFF